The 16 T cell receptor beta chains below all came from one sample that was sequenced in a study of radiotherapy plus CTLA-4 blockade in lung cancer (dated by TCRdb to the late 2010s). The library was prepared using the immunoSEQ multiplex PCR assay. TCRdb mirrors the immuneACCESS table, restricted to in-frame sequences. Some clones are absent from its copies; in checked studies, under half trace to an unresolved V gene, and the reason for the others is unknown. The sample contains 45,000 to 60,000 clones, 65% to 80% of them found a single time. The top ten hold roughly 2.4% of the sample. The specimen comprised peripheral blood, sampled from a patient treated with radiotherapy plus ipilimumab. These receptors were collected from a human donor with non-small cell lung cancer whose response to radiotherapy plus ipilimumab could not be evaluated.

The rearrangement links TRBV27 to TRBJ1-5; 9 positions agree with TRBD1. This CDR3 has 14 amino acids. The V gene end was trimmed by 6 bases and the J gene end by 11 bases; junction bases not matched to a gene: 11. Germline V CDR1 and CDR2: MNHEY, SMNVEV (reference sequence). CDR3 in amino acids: CASRPGTGLTAQHF. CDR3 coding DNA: TGTGCCAGCAGACCCGGGACAGGGCTGACGGCCCAGCATTTT.

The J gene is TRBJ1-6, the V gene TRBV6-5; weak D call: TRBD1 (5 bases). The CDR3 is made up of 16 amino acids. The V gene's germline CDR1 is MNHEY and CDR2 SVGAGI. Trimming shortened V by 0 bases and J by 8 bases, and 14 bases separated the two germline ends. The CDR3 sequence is CASSYSSGLEDSPLHF. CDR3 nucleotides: TGTGCCAGCAGTTACTCGTCAGGGCTTGAGGATTCACCCCTCCACTTT.

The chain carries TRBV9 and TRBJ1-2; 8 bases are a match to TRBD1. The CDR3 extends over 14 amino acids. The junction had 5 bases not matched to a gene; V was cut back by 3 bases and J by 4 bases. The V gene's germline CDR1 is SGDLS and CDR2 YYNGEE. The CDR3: CASSAGQGIYGYTF. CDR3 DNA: TGTGCCAGCAGCGCCGGACAGGGCATCTATGGCTACACCTTC.

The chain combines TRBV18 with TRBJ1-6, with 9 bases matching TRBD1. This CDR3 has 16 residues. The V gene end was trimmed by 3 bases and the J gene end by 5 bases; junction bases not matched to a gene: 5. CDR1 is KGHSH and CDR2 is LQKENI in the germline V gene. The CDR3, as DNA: TGTGCCAGCTCACCCGGACAGGGGCAGGATAATTCACCCCTCCACTTT. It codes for CASSPGQGQDNSPLHF.

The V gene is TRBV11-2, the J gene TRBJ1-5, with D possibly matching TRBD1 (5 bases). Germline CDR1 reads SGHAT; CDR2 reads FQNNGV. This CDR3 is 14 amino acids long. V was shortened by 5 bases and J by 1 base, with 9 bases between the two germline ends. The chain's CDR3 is CASSRDSSNQPQHF. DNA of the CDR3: TGTGCCAGCAGCCGAGACAGCAGCAATCAGCCCCAGCATTTT.

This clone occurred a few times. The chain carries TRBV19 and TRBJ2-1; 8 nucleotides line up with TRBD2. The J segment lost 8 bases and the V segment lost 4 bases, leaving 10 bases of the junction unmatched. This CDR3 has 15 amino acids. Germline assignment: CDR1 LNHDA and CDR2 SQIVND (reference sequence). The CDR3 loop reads CASSTSGGPLDEQFF. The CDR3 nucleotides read TGTGCCAGTAGTACCTCGGGAGGGCCTTTGGATGAGCAGTTCTTC.

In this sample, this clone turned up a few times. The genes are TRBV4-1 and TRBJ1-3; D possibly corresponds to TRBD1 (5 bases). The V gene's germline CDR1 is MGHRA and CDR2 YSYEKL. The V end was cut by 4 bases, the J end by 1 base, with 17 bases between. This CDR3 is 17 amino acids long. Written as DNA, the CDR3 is TGCGCCAGCAGCCGTCAAGGGGCCCTGGTTTCTGGAAACACCATATATTTT. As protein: CASSRQGALVSGNTIYF.

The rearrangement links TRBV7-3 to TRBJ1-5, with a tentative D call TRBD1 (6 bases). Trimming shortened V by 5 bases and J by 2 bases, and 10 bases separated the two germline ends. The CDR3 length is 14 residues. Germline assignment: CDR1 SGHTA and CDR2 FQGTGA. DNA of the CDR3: TGTGCCAGCAGCACCCACAGGGGCAATCAGCCCCAGCATTTT. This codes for CASSTHRGNQPQHF.

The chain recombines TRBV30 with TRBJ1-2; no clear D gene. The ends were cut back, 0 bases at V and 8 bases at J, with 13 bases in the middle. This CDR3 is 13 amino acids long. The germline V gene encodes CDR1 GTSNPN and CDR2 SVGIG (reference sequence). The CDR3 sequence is CAWSVLGFGGYTF. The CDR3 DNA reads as TGTGCCTGGAGTGTACTAGGATTCGGGGGCTACACCTTC.

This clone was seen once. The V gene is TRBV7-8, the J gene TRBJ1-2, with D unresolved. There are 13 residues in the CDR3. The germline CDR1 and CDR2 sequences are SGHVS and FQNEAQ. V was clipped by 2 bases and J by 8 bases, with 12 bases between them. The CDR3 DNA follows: TGTGCCAGCAGCTTAACACAAAATCAAGGCTACACCTTC. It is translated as CASSLTQNQGYTF. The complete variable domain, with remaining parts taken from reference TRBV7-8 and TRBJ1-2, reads GAGVSQSPRYKVAKRGQDVALRCDPISGHVSLFWYQQALGQGPEFLTYFQNEAQLDKSGLPSDRFFAERPEGSVSTLKIQRTQQEDSAVYLCASSLTQNQGYTFGSGTRLTVV.

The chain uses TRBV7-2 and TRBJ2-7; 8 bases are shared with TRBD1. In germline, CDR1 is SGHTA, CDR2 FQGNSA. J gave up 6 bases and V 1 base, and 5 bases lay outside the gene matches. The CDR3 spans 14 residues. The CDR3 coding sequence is TGTGCCAGCAGCTTAGGGACAGGGTCTCGCGAGCAGTACTTC. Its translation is CASSLGTGSREQYF.

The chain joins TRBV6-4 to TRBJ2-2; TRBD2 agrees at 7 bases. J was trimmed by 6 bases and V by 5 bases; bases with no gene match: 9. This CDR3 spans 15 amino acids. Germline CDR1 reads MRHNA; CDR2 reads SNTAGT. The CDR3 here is CASSRELAAAGELFF. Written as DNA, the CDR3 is TGTGCCAGCAGTAGGGAGCTAGCGGCGGCCGGGGAGCTGTTTTTT.

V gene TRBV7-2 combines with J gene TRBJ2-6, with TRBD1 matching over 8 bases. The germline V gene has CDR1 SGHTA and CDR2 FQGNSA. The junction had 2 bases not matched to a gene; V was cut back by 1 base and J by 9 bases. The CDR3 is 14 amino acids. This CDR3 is CASSLGTGLNVLTF. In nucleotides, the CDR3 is TGTGCCAGCAGCTTAGGGACAGGGCTCAACGTCCTGACTTTC.

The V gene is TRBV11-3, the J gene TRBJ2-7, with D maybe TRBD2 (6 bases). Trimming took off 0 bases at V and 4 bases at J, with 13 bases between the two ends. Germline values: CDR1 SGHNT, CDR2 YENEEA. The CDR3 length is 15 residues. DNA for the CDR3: TGTGCCAGCAGCTTAGACACGGGAGTGGGTTACGAGCAGTACTTC. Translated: CASSLDTGVGYEQYF. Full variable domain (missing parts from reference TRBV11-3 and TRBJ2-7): EAGVVQSPRYKIIEKKQPVAFWCNPISGHNTLYWYLQNLGQGPELLIRYENEEAVDDSQLPKDRFSAERLKGVDSTLKIQPAELGDSAVYLCASSLDTGVGYEQYFGPGTRLTVT.

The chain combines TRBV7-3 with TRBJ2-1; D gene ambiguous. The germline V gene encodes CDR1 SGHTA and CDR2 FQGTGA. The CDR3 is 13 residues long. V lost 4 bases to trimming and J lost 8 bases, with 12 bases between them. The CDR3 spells CASSSLVTDEQFF. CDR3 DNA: TGTGCCAGCAGCTCCTTAGTTACGGATGAGCAGTTCTTC.

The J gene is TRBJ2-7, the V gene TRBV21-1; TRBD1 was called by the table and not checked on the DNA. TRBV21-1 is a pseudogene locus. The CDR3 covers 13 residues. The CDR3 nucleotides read TGTGCCAGCACCGACAGGGTGGCCTACGAGCAGTACTTC. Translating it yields CASTDRVAYEQYF.